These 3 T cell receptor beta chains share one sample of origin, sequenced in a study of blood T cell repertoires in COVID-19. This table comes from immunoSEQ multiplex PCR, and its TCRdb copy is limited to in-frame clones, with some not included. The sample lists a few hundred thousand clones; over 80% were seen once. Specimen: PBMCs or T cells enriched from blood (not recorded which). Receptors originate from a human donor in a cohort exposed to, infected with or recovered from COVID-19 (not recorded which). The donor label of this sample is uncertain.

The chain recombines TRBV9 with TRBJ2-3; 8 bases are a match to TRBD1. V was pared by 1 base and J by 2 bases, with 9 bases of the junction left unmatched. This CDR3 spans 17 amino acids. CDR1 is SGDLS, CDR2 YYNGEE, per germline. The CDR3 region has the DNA TGTGCCAGCAGCGTATTACAGGGGGGAGGACTCACAGATACGCAGTATTTT. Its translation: CASSVLQGGGLTDTQYF.

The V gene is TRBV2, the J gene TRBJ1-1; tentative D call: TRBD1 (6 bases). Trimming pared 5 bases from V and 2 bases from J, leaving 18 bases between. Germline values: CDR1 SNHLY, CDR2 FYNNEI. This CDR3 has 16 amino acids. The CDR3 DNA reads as TGTGCCAGCAGTCCCCTAGAAACAGGGTATAACACTGAAGCTTTCTTT. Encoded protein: CASSPLETGYNTEAFF.

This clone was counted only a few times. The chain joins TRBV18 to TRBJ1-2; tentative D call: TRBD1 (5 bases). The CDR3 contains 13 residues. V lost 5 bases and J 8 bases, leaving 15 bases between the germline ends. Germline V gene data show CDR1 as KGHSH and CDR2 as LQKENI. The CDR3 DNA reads TGTGCCAGCTCAGTCGGGGGGGATGGCGGCTACACCTTC. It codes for CASSVGGDGGYTF.